This T cell receptor (beta chain) comes out of a study of blood T cells in healthy people across ages. This clonotype was detected only a few times. Next came a second PCR, run for roughly 6 to 11 cycles, which used a sample-barcoded 5' primer along with a J-beta primer mix. A 12-random-nucleotide template-switch adaptor tagged each cDNA molecule. TCRdb reprocessed the 5' RACE reads with MiXCR, giving one entry per CDR3 protein. The sample includes approximately 800,000 distinct CDR3 sequences, approximately 55% of them seen just once. Between the trimmed V and J ends, which lost 6 bases and 8 bases, there was a span of 17 bases. This CDR3 is built from 14 residues. Germline-derived CDR1 and CDR2 are MNHNY and SVGAGI (reference sequence).

The rearrangement links TRBV6-6 to TRBJ2-4, with D maybe TRBD2 (5 bases). The sequence was collected from an elderly man in good health. The sample taken for sequencing was blood. The CDR3 spells CASSSAGFGDIQYF. Here the CDR3 DNA reads TGTGCCAGCAGCTCCGCCGGGTTCGGGGACATTCAGTACTTC.